Included here is one TCR beta chain sequence, with context. This specimen comes from a study of graft-versus-host responses after intestinal transplantation. The data were produced by immunoSEQ multiplex PCR, yet TCRdb's version contains in-frame clones alone and is incomplete. The sample shows fewer than 45,000 clones, 75% to 95% of them seen only once. The CDR3 loop spans 13 amino acids. After removal of 6 bases from V and 6 bases from J, the junction contained 3 bases not matched to a gene. Per the germline V gene, CDR1 is LNHDA and CDR2 is SQIVND (reference sequence). This specimen was PBMCs, taken approximately 300 days after intestinal transplant. V gene TRBV19 combines with J gene TRBJ2-2; the match to TRBD1 covers 8 bases. The source is a human patient who received an intestinal transplant, so some T cells may come from the graft donor. The DNA of the CDR3 is TGTGCCAGTAGCGTCAGGGGGCCCGGGGAGCTGTTTTTT. Protein product: CASSVRGPGELFF.